The present entry profiles one TCR beta chain with its context. Clones were sequenced by immunoSEQ multiplex PCR, and TCRdb holds only the in-frame ones, with some missing. The sample records tens of thousands of clones, over 75% being singletons. The ends were cut back, 0 bases at V and 1 base at J, with 5 bases in the middle. Looked up from germline, CDR1 is SGDLS and CDR2 is YYNGEE. The CDR3 runs 14 residues. This sample was taken from a study of T cell responses to AZD1222 COVID-19 vaccine. The rearrangement links TRBV9 to TRBJ2-1; D is unclear. This clonotype was sampled from an adult in good health. The specimen was peripheral blood, collected on day 0 of AZD1222 vaccination. The CDR3 loop reads CASSVDSSYNEQFF. The CDR3 nucleotides read TGTGCCAGCAGCGTAGACAGTTCCTACAATGAGCAGTTCTTC.